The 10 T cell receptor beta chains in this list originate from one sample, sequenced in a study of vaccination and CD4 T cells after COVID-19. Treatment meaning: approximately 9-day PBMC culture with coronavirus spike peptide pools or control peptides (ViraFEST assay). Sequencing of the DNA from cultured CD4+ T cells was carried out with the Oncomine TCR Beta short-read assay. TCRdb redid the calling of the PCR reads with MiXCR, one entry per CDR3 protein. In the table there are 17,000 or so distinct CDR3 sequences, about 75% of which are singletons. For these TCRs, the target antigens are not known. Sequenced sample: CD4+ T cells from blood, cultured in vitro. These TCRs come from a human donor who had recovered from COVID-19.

CDR3 amino acids: CAWSGTGSGGYTF. CDR3 in DNA: TGTGCCTGGAGTGGGACAGGGTCCGGTGGCTACACCTTC. The gene calls are TRBV30 and TRBJ1-2; 8 positions agree with TRBD1. The germline CDR1 and CDR2 sequences are GTSNPN and SVGIG (reference sequence). The CDR3 totals 13 residues. V shed 1 base, J shed 7 bases, and the junction held 5 bases outside the gene matches.

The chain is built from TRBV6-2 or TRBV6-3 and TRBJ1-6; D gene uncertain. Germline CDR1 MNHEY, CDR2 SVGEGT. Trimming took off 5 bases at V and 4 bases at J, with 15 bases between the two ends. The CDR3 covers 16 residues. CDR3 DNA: TGTGCCAGCAGTCGCCTAAGTGTCCAGTATAATTCACCCCTCCACTTT. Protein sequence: CASSRLSVQYNSPLHF.

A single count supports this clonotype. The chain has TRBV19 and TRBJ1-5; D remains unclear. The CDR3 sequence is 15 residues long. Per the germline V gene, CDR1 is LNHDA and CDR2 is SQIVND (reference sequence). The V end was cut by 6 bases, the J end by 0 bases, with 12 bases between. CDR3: CASSGGRYSNQPQHF. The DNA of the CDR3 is TGTGCCAGTAGCGGCGGCAGATATAGCAATCAGCCCCAGCATTTT.

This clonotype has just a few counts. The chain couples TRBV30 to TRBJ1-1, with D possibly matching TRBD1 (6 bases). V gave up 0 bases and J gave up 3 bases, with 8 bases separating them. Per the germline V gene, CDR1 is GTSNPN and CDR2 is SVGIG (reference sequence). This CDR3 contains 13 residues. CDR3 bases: TGTGCCTGGAGTGTACAGGGCGACACTGAAGCTTTCTTT. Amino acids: CAWSVQGDTEAFF.

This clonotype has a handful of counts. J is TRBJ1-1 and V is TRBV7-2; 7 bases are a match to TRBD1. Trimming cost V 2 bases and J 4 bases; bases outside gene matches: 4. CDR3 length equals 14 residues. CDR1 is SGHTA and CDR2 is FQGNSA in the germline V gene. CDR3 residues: CASSLQGGITEAFF. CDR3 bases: TGTGCCAGCAGCTTACAGGGGGGGATCACTGAAGCTTTCTTT.

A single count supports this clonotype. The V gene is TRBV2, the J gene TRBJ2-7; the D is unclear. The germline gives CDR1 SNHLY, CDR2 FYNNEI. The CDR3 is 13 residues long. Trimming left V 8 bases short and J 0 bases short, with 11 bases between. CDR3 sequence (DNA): TGTGCCAGCCGGACCCTCGCCTCCTACGAGCAGTACTTC. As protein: CASRTLASYEQYF.

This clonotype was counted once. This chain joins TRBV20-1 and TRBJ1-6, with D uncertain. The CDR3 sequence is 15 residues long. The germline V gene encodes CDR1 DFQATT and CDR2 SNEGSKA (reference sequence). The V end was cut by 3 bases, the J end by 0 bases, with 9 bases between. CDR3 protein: CSASQESSYNSPLHF. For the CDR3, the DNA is TGCAGTGCTAGCCAGGAGAGCTCCTATAATTCACCCCTCCACTTT.

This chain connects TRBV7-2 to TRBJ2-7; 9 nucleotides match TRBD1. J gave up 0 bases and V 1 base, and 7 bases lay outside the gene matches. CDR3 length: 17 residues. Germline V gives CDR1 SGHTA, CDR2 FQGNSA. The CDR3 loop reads CASSLVGGQGSSYEQYF. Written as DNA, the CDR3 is TGTGCCAGCAGCTTAGTCGGTGGACAGGGGAGCTCCTACGAGCAGTACTTC.

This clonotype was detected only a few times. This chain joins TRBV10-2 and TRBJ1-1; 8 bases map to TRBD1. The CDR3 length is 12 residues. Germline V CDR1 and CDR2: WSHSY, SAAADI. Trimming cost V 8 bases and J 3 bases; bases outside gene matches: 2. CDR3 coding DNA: TGCGCCAGCTTGACAGGGGACACTGAAGCTTTCTTT. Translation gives CASLTGDTEAFF.

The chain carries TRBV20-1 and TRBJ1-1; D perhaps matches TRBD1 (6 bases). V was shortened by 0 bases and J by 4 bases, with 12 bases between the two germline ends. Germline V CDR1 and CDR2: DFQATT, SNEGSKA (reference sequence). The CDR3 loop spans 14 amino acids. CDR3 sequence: CSAREGGRTTEAFF. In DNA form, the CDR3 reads TGCAGTGCTAGAGAGGGGGGCAGGACCACTGAAGCTTTCTTT.